The rows below give T cell receptor beta chains drawn from one sample of a study of blood T cell repertoires in COVID-19. Generated by immunoSEQ multiplex PCR, the TCRdb table keeps only in-frame clones and is missing some. The sample holds roughly 86,000 clones, 82% seen once. Sequenced sample: peripheral blood. Source of these receptors: a human donor in a cohort sampled during active COVID-19. The CDR3 runs from the conserved cysteine through the conserved F or W. A D gene is named only where the DNA matches it firmly. Not all rows give a size; the values are once, few, many and, for expanded clones, a class.

V gene: TRBV19; J gene: TRBJ1-1; D gene: NA; clone size: NA; CDR3 DNA: TGTGCCAGTACAAATAGGGGGTGGGCCCTGAACACTGAAGCTTTCTTT; CDR3 protein: CASTNRGWALNTEAFF
V gene: TRBV19; J gene: TRBJ1-5; D gene: NA; clone size: NA; CDR3 DNA: TGTGCCAGTAGTGGATTAGGCAGGAAAGATCAGCCCCAGCATTTT; CDR3 protein: CASSGLGRKDQPQHF
V gene: TRBV5-6; J gene: TRBJ2-7; D gene: TRBD1; clone size: NA; CDR3 DNA: TGTGCCAGCAGCTTGATGGGGGACAGCGGCTACGAGCAGTACTTC; CDR3 protein: CASSLMGDSGYEQYF
V gene: TRBV2; J gene: TRBJ2-5; D gene: TRBD1; clone size: once; CDR3 DNA: TGTGCCAGCCTGACAGGGGCCGAGACCCAGTACTTC; CDR3 protein: CASLTGAETQYF
V gene: TRBV28; J gene: TRBJ1-3; D gene: NA; clone size: NA; CDR3 DNA: TGTGCCAGCAGGGACAGCCCTTTCTCTGGAAACACCATATATTTT; CDR3 protein: CASRDSPFSGNTIYF
V gene: TRBV28; J gene: TRBJ1-3; D gene: NA; clone size: NA; CDR3 DNA: TGTGCCAGCATTAAGGGGGACCCGAGCTCTGGAAACACCATATATTTT; CDR3 protein: CASIKGDPSSGNTIYF
V gene: TRBV10-3; J gene: TRBJ2-3; D gene: TRBD1; clone size: NA; CDR3 DNA: TGTGCCATCAAGTCCGGGACAGGGGCTAGCACAGATACGCAGTATTTT; CDR3 protein: CAIKSGTGASTDTQYF
V gene: TRBV12-3/TRBV12-4; J gene: TRBJ2-5; D gene: TRBD1; clone size: NA; CDR3 DNA: TGTGCCAGCAGGAAAGACAGGGGTGAGACCCAGTACTTC; CDR3 protein: CASRKDRGETQYF
V gene: TRBV3-1/TRBV3-2; J gene: TRBJ1-5; D gene: TRBD1; clone size: NA; CDR3 DNA: TGTGCCAGCAGCCAAGCCTCCGGGACAGGGCCCAATCAGCCCCAGCATTTT; CDR3 protein: CASSQASGTGPNQPQHF
V gene: TRBV13; J gene: TRBJ1-4; D gene: TRBD1; clone size: NA; CDR3 DNA: TGTGCCAGCAGCCTCGGACAGGGTGAAAAACTGTTTTTT; CDR3 protein: CASSLGQGEKLFF
V gene: TRBV3-1/TRBV3-2; J gene: TRBJ1-3; D gene: NA; clone size: NA; CDR3 DNA: TGTGCCAGCAGCCGGCGGGGGAGTGGAAACACCATATATTTT; CDR3 protein: CASSRRGSGNTIYF
V gene: TRBV4-2; J gene: TRBJ2-7; D gene: NA; clone size: NA; CDR3 DNA: TGTGCCAGCAGCCCCCCCGGGGACAATACCTACGAGCAGTACTTC; CDR3 protein: CASSPPGDNTYEQYF
V gene: TRBV5-6; J gene: TRBJ2-7; D gene: TRBD1; clone size: NA; CDR3 DNA: TGTGCCAGCAGCCTCGGGACAGGGGACGAGCAGTACTTC; CDR3 protein: CASSLGTGDEQYF
V gene: TRBV29-1; J gene: TRBJ1-1; D gene: NA; clone size: few; CDR3 DNA: TGCAGCGTTGCGACAGGACGGACTGAAGCTTTCTTT; CDR3 protein: CSVATGRTEAFF
V gene: TRBV5-6; J gene: TRBJ2-3; D gene: NA; clone size: once; CDR3 DNA: TGTGCCAGCAGGTCGGCAGATACGCAGTATTTT; CDR3 protein: CASRSADTQYF
V gene: TRBV7-9; J gene: TRBJ2-1; D gene: TRBD2; clone size: NA; CDR3 DNA: TGTGCCAGCAGCTCCCGGACTAGCGGGGGGGCCAAGGTAGATGAGCAGTTCTTC; CDR3 protein: CASSSRTSGGAKVDEQFF
V gene: TRBV27; J gene: TRBJ2-6; D gene: TRBD1; clone size: NA; CDR3 DNA: TGTGCCAGCAGTCCGCAACAGGGGTCAGGAGGGGCCAACGTCCTGACTTTC; CDR3 protein: CASSPQQGSGGANVLTF
V gene: TRBV2; J gene: TRBJ2-5; D gene: TRBD2; clone size: NA; CDR3 DNA: TGTGCCAGCGGGCCGGGACTAGGTACGGAGACCCAGTACTTC; CDR3 protein: CASGPGLGTETQYF
V gene: TRBV5-1; J gene: TRBJ2-2; D gene: NA; clone size: NA; CDR3 DNA: TGCGCCAGCAGCCTCGGACAAACCGGGGAGCTGTTTTTT; CDR3 protein: CASSLGQTGELFF
V gene: TRBV6-6; J gene: TRBJ2-7; D gene: NA; clone size: NA; CDR3 DNA: TGTGCCAGCAGCCCAGGAACCTACGAGCAGTACTTC; CDR3 protein: CASSPGTYEQYF
V gene: TRBV30; J gene: TRBJ1-2; D gene: NA; clone size: NA; CDR3 DNA: TGTGCCTGGACGGCACAGCTACTTGGCTACACCTTC; CDR3 protein: CAWTAQLLGYTF
V gene: TRBV4-2; J gene: TRBJ2-3; D gene: NA; clone size: NA; CDR3 DNA: TGTGCCAGCAGCCAGAACATACTAGGGCGCACAGATACGCAGTATTTT; CDR3 protein: CASSQNILGRTDTQYF
V gene: TRBV7-9; J gene: TRBJ2-2; D gene: TRBD2; clone size: NA; CDR3 DNA: TGTGCCAGCAGCAGTCTAGCGGGGGGCACCGGGGAGCTGTTTTTT; CDR3 protein: CASSSLAGGTGELFF
V gene: TRBV6-2/TRBV6-3; J gene: TRBJ2-7; D gene: NA; clone size: NA; CDR3 DNA: TGTGCCAGCAGTCCAGGTCCCTCCTACGAGCAGTACTTC; CDR3 protein: CASSPGPSYEQYF
V gene: TRBV27; J gene: TRBJ2-7; D gene: TRBD1; clone size: once; CDR3 DNA: TGTGCCAGCAGTGGGACAGGGGCTGGCGAGCAGTACTTC; CDR3 protein: CASSGTGAGEQYF
V gene: TRBV16; J gene: TRBJ1-1; D gene: TRBD1; clone size: NA; CDR3 DNA: TGTGCCAGCAGCCTGACAGGGGACTTCCTTGAAGCTTTCTTT; CDR3 protein: CASSLTGDFLEAFF
V gene: TRBV18; J gene: TRBJ2-3; D gene: TRBD1; clone size: NA; CDR3 DNA: TGTGCCAGCTCACGAGCCCGGGACAGGGCGACAGATACGCAGTATTTT; CDR3 protein: CASSRARDRATDTQYF
V gene: TRBV3-1/TRBV3-2; J gene: TRBJ1-2; D gene: NA; clone size: NA; CDR3 DNA: TGTGCCAGCAGCCAAGACCGGGGGATCTATGGCTACACCTTC; CDR3 protein: CASSQDRGIYGYTF
V gene: TRBV6-6; J gene: TRBJ1-1; D gene: NA; clone size: NA; CDR3 DNA: TGTGCCAGCAGACCTGCGAGGAACACTGAAGCTTTCTTT; CDR3 protein: CASRPARNTEAFF
V gene: TRBV5-8; J gene: TRBJ2-7; D gene: TRBD2; clone size: NA; CDR3 DNA: TGTGCCAGCAGCTCAAGACTAGCGCAGCTGAGACCCGGGCAGTACTTC; CDR3 protein: CASSSRLAQLRPGQYF
V gene: TRBV18; J gene: TRBJ1-1; D gene: NA; clone size: NA; CDR3 DNA: TGTGCCAGCTCACCTTTTAAGGGACTCCAAAGTGGGGTGAACACTGAAGCTTTCTTT; CDR3 protein: CASSPFKGLQSGVNTEAFF
V gene: TRBV6-2/TRBV6-3; J gene: TRBJ2-3; D gene: TRBD2; clone size: NA; CDR3 DNA: TGTGCCAGCAGTTACGGGACTATTATCCATACGCAGTATTTT; CDR3 protein: CASSYGTIIHTQYF
V gene: TRBV28; J gene: TRBJ2-5; D gene: TRBD2; clone size: NA; CDR3 DNA: TGTGCCAGCAGCCGGGGACTAGCGGGGGGCCAAGAGACCCAGTACTTC; CDR3 protein: CASSRGLAGGQETQYF
V gene: TRBV4-2; J gene: TRBJ2-1; D gene: NA; clone size: NA; CDR3 DNA: TGTGCCAGCAGCCAAGGAGGACAGAACAATGAGCAGTTCTTC; CDR3 protein: CASSQGGQNNEQFF
V gene: TRBV7-2; J gene: TRBJ1-3; D gene: NA; clone size: NA; CDR3 DNA: TGTGCCAGCAGCTTAGCGGGGGGAGTTGGAAACACCATATATTTT; CDR3 protein: CASSLAGGVGNTIYF
V gene: TRBV7-3; J gene: TRBJ2-2; D gene: NA; clone size: NA; CDR3 DNA: TGTGCCAGCAGCTTAGGTAGTACCGGGGAGCTGTTTTTT; CDR3 protein: CASSLGSTGELFF
V gene: TRBV6-5; J gene: TRBJ1-4; D gene: NA; clone size: NA; CDR3 DNA: TGTGCCAGCAGTTCCGACAGGTCCACTAATGAAAAACTGTTTTTT; CDR3 protein: CASSSDRSTNEKLFF
V gene: TRBV20-1; J gene: TRBJ2-6; D gene: NA; clone size: NA; CDR3 DNA: TGCAGTGCCTTTGGGGCCAACGTCCTGACTTTC; CDR3 protein: CSAFGANVLTF
V gene: TRBV10-3; J gene: TRBJ2-7; D gene: NA; clone size: once; CDR3 DNA: TGTGCCATCAGTGAGTCATCCGGGGGTCCTGGGGAGCAGTACTTC; CDR3 protein: CAISESSGGPGEQYF
V gene: TRBV18; J gene: TRBJ2-1; D gene: TRBD1; clone size: NA; CDR3 DNA: TGTGCCAGCTCACCGGACAGGGCCCTATCCGGCAATGAGCAGTTCTTC; CDR3 protein: CASSPDRALSGNEQFF
V gene: TRBV19; J gene: TRBJ1-1; D gene: TRBD1; clone size: NA; CDR3 DNA: TGTGCCAGTAGTGCCAGACAGGGTGGGAACACTGAAGCTTTCTTT; CDR3 protein: CASSARQGGNTEAFF
V gene: TRBV4-1; J gene: TRBJ1-5; D gene: TRBD1; clone size: NA; CDR3 DNA: TGCGCCAGCAGCCAAGTGTTTATGGGACAGGGGGCGGATCAGCCCCAGCATTTT; CDR3 protein: CASSQVFMGQGADQPQHF
V gene: TRBV19; J gene: TRBJ1-3; D gene: NA; clone size: medium-sized; CDR3 DNA: TGTGCCAGTAGCCAATTTGGGGCAGGGTCGACTGGAAACACCATATATTTT; CDR3 protein: CASSQFGAGSTGNTIYF
V gene: TRBV4-2; J gene: TRBJ1-1; D gene: NA; clone size: NA; CDR3 DNA: TGTGCCAGCAGCCAAGACTCGGGTTACGTTGAAGCTTTCTTT; CDR3 protein: CASSQDSGYVEAFF
V gene: TRBV28; J gene: TRBJ2-7; D gene: TRBD1; clone size: NA; CDR3 DNA: TGTGCCAGCAGTTTACCAATCACAGGGGGCGATCCATACGAGCAGTACTTC; CDR3 protein: CASSLPITGGDPYEQYF
V gene: TRBV7-2; J gene: TRBJ2-3; D gene: TRBD1; clone size: NA; CDR3 DNA: TGTGCCAGCAGCTTAGGTGACAGGGTCCGCACAGATACGCAGTATTTT; CDR3 protein: CASSLGDRVRTDTQYF
V gene: TRBV7-3; J gene: TRBJ2-1; D gene: NA; clone size: few; CDR3 DNA: TGTGCCAGCAGCCTAGACGGGGCCTACAATGAGCAGTTCTTC; CDR3 protein: CASSLDGAYNEQFF